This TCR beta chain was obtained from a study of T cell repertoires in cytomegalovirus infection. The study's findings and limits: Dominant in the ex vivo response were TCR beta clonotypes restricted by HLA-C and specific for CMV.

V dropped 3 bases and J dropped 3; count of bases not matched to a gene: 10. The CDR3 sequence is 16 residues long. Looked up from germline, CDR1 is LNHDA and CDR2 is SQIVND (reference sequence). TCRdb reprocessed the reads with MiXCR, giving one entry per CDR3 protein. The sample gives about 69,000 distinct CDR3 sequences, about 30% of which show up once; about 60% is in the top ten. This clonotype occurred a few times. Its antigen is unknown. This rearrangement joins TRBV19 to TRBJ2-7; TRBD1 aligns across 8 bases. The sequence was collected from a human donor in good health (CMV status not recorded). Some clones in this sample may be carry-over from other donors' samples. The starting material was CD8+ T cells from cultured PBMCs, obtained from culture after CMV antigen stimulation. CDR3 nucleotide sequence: TGTGCCAGTAGTATGATTCCCGGACAGGGAGGCTACGAGCAGTACTTC. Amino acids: CASSMIPGQGGYEQYF.